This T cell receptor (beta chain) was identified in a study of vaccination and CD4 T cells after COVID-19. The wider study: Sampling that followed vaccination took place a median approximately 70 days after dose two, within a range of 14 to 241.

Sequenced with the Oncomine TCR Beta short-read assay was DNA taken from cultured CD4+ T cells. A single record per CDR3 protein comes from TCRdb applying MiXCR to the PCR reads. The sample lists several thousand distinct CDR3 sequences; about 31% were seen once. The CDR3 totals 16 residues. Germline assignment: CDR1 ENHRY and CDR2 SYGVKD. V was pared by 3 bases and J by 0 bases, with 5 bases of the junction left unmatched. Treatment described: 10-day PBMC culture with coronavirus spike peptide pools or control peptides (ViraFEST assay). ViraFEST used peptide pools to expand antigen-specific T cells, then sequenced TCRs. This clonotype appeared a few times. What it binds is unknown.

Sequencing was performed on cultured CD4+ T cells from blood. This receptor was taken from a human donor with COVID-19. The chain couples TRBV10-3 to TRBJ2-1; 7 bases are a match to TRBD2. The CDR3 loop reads CAISDWRGSSYNEQFF. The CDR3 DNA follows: TGTGCCATCAGTGACTGGCGGGGGAGCTCCTACAATGAGCAGTTCTTC.